Listed here are 8 T cell receptor beta chains from one sample, sequenced in a study of shared clonotypes between healthy human individuals (dated by TCRdb to the early 2020s). CD8 naive samples consisted of CD45RO-negative cells that were positively selected for CCR7, yielding a CD45RA+CCR7+ population without TemRA cells. The method behind the library was the immunoSEQ multiplex PCR assay. TCRdb provides this immuneACCESS table in a form limited to in-frame rearrangements. Some clones are lacking; in checked studies, under half of them reflect an unresolved V gene, and why the rest are absent is not known. This sample lists roughly 2 million clones; around 96% were detected once. Of the sample, more than 0.95% is held by the ten largest clones. The sample consisted of naive CD8+ T cells sorted from blood. The cell subset or site label on this specimen signifies: CD45RA+CCR7+. Source of these receptors: a man aged 18 to 30 in good health.

The chain joins TRBV4-3 to TRBJ1-1; D is possibly TRBD1 (6 bases). V dropped 4 bases and J dropped 4 bases, with 19 bases sitting between them. The length of the CDR3 is 16 residues. Germline CDR1 and CDR2: LGHNA and YSLEER. The DNA of the CDR3 is TGCGCCAGCAGCCTGACTTCAGGGGTTGGATTCACTGAAGCTTTCTTT. It yields the protein CASSLTSGVGFTEAFF.

The chain employs TRBV18 and TRBJ2-7; D gene ambiguous. The CDR3 covers 15 residues. Per the germline V gene, CDR1 is KGHSH and CDR2 is LQKENI. Trimming removed 2 bases from V and 3 bases from J, with 14 bases in between. The CDR3 spells CASSPKQIRYYEQYF. CDR3 nucleotides: TGTGCCAGCTCACCAAAGCAAATAAGGTACTACGAGCAGTACTTC.

The genes are TRBV27 and TRBJ2-1; D possibly matches TRBD1 or TRBD2 (6 bases each). V dropped 7 bases and J dropped 5 bases, with 15 bases sitting between them. Looked up from germline, CDR1 is MNHEY and CDR2 is SMNVEV (reference sequence). The CDR3 is 14 residues long. CDR3 DNA: TGTGCCAGCATGATAGGGGGGTCCCACAATGAGCAGTTCTTC. It specifies CASMIGGSHNEQFF.

The chain employs TRBV10-3 and TRBJ2-3, with 8 positions matching TRBD2. CDR3 length: 16 amino acids. Germline CDR1 and CDR2: ENHRY and SYGVKD. V was pared by 5 bases and J by 4 bases, with 11 bases of the junction left unmatched. The CDR3: CAISSAGLEYPDTQYF. CDR3 in DNA: TGTGCCATCAGTTCAGCGGGACTAGAGTATCCAGATACGCAGTATTTT.

The rearrangement uses TRBV7-8 and TRBJ2-7; perhaps TRBD1 as D (6 bases). Trimming cost V 1 base and J 5 bases, with 12 bases left between them. Germline CDR1 reads SGHVS; CDR2 reads FQNEAQ. This CDR3 is 14 amino acids long. CDR3 nucleotide sequence: TGTGCCAGCAGCTTAGAGTACAGGGTTGACGAGCAGTACTTC. It yields the protein CASSLEYRVDEQYF.

The rearrangement uses TRBV7-8 and TRBJ2-7, with 8 bases lining up with TRBD2. Looked up from germline, CDR1 is SGHVS and CDR2 is FQNEAQ. The CDR3 loop spans 15 amino acids. V lost 4 bases to trimming and J lost 7 bases; unmatched junction nucleotides: 12. The CDR3, as DNA: TGTGCCAGCAGCTCCGGGAGCGGGAGCCTCAGGGAGCAGTACTTC. Translated, it gives CASSSGSGSLREQYF.

V gene TRBV27 combines with J gene TRBJ1-1; TRBD1 aligns across 10 bases. This CDR3 region has 15 residues. Germline V gene lookup returns CDR1 MNHEY and CDR2 SMNVEV (reference sequence). V trimming: 4 bases; J trimming: 5 bases; junction bases outside the gene matches: 7. The CDR3 nucleotides read TGTGCCAGCAGTTCGCGACAGGGGGCGGGAACTGAAGCTTTCTTT. Protein: CASSSRQGAGTEAFF.

The V gene is TRBV10-3, the J gene TRBJ2-7, with D possibly being TRBD2 (5 bases). This CDR3 comprises 13 residues. V was shortened by 2 bases and J by 6 bases, with 11 bases between the two germline ends. CDR1 is ENHRY and CDR2 is SYGVKD in the germline V gene. CDR3 in DNA: TGTGCCATCAGTGAGGGCCTAGCAAGCGAGCAGTACTTC. Its protein is CAISEGLASEQYF.